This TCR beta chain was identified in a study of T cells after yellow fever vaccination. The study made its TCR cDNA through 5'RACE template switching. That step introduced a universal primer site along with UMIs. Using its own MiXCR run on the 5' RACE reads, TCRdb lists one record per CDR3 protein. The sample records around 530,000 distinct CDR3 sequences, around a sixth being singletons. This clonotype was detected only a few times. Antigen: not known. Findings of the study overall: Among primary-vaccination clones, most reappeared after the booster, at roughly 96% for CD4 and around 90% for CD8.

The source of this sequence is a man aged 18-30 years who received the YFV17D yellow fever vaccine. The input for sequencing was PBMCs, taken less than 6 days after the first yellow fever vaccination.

CDR3: CSVEMNTEAFF. The CDR3 DNA reads TGCAGCGTTGAAATGAACACTGAAGCTTTCTTT. The chain is built from TRBV29-1 and TRBJ1-1, with D unresolved. The CDR3 consists of 11 residues. Germline CDR1 SQVTM, CDR2 ANQGSEA. Trimming left V 2 bases short and J 0 bases short, with 1 base between. The full variable domain, with the rest looked up from reference TRBV29-1 and TRBJ1-1, is SAVISQKPSRDICQRGTSLTIQCQVDSQVTMMFWYRQQPGQSLTLIATANQGSEATYESGFVIDKFPISRPNLTFSTLTVSNMSPEDSSIYLCSVEMNTEAFFGQGTRLTVV.